This TCR beta chain was captured in a study of T cell clusters in autoimmune cytopenias. Tens of thousands of genome equivalents of blood DNA were amplified for TRB. Study observations and caveats: Compared with active autoimmune hepatitis patients, healthy donors showed roughly 3-fold more exclusive TRB clusters. TRB repertoire shifts in secondary cytopenia and chronic lymphocytic leukemia mostly reflected lymphoma, not autoimmunity.

In regard to this clonotype: Its antigen is unidentified.

TRB rearrangements were amplified by touch-down multiplex PCR with mixed TRB-A/B primers. One entry per CDR3 protein, without DNA, is what TCRdb gives after re-calling the multiplex PCR reads. Its table records 13,000 to 15,000 distinct CDR3 sequences. This CDR3 is built from 12 residues. The germline CDR1 and CDR2 sequences are MNHEY and SVGAGI. Material for sequencing was peripheral blood. The source is a human donor with an autoimmune cytopenia or autoimmune hepatitis (not recorded which). The genes are TRBV6-5 and TRBJ1-1; the TCRdb D gene call, TRBD1, has no DNA to confirm it. The CDR3 sequence is CASGQGRTEAFF.